This TCR beta chain was documented in a study of blood T cell repertoires in COVID-19. Generated by immunoSEQ multiplex PCR, the TCRdb table keeps only in-frame clones and is missing some. Of 360,000 or so clones in the sample, 88% were seen once. The V gene end was trimmed by 8 bases and the J gene end by 6 bases; junction bases not matched to a gene: 7. The CDR3 has 15 amino acids. Germline-derived CDR1 and CDR2 are LNHDA and SQIVND (reference sequence). The V gene is TRBV19, the J gene TRBJ2-2; TRBD2 agrees at 12 bases. Sequenced material: PBMCs or T cells enriched from blood (not recorded which). This TCR derives from a woman aged 25 to 39 who had been exposed to COVID-19. In nucleotides, the CDR3 is TGTGCCAGTCAACTCGGACTAGCGGGACCCGGGGAGCTGTTTTTT. Translating it yields CASQLGLAGPGELFF.